This TCR beta chain came from a study of T cell repertoires in cytomegalovirus infection. This clonotype was detected many times. Trimming left V 8 bases short and J 6 bases short, with 10 bases between. CDR1 is SGHVS and CDR2 is FQNEAQ in the germline V gene. The CDR3 loop spans 11 amino acids. TCRdb recomputed calls from the reads with MiXCR, one row per CDR3 protein. The sample gives 250,000 or so distinct CDR3 sequences, approximately 17% of which show up once; roughly half is in the top ten. Input material: CD8+ T cells from PBMCs. The V gene is TRBV7-8, the J gene TRBJ1-2, with a tentative D call TRBD1 (6 bases). The sequence was collected from a human donor in good health (CMV status not recorded). Some clones in this sample may be carry-over from other donors' samples. CDR3 in DNA: TGTGCCAGCCTTAGGGGGGATGGCTACACCTTC. Amino acids: CASLRGDGYTF.